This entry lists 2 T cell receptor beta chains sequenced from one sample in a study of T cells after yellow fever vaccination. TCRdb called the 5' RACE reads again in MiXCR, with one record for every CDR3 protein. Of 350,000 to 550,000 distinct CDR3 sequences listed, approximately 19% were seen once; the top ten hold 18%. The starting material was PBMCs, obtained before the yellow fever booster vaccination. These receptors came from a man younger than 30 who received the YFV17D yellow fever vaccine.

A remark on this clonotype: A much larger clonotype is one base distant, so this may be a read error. The CDR3 protein is CASSDSPYEQYF. CDR3 DNA sequence: TGTGCCAGCAGCGACAGCCCCTACGAGCAGTACTTC. This rearrangement joins TRBV12-3 or TRBV12-4 to TRBJ2-7, with D tentatively TRBD1 (5 bases). The CDR3 has 12 amino acids. V lost 6 bases and J lost 2, with 8 bases in between.

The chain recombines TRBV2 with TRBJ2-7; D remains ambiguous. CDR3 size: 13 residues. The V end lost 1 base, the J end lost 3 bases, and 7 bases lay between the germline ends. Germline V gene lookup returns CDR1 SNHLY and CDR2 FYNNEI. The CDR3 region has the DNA TGTGCCAGCAGTGAAGGGCAGAGCTACGAGCAGTACGTC. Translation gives CASSEGQSYEQYV.